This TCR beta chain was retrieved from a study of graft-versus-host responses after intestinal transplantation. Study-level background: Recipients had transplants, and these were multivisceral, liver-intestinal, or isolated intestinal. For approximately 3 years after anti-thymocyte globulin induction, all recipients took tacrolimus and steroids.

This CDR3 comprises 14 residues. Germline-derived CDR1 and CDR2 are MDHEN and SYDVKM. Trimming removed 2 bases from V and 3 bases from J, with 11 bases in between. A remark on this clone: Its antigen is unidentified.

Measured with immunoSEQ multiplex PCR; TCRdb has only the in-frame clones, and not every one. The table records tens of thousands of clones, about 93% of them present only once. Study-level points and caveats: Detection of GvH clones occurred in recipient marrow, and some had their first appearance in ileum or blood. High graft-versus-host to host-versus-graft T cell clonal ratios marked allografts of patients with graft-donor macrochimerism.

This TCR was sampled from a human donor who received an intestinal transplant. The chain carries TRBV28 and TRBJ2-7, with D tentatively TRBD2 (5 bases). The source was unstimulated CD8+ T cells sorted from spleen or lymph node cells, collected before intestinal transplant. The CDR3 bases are TGTGCCAGCAGTTTAGTGGGGAGCTACTACGAGCAGTACTTC. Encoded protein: CASSLVGSYYEQYF.